The 23 T cell receptor beta chains listed next were all sequenced from one sample in a study of blood T cell repertoires in COVID-19. Profiling relied on immunoSEQ multiplex PCR, and the TCRdb table lists in-frame clones only, not all of them. The data contain hundreds of thousands of clones, about 90% of them singletons. The specimen was peripheral blood. These receptor sequences come from a man younger than 35 with COVID-19, enrolled during active disease.

Comments on this clone: This sample also contains other DNA sequences that code for the same CDR3. V usage is TRBV27 and J usage is TRBJ2-1, with 11 bases identical to TRBD2. CDR3 length equals 15 residues. The V segment lost 3 bases and the J segment 7 bases; nucleotides outside the gene matches: 5. Germline CDR1 and CDR2: MNHEY and SMNVEV (reference sequence). The DNA of the CDR3 is TGTGCCAGCAGTTTCGGGCTAGCGGGAGGTAATGAGCAGTTCTTC. Amino acids: CASSFGLAGGNEQFF.

The chain couples TRBV28 to TRBJ1-1; TRBD1 is a possible D gene (5 bases). CDR3 length: 14 amino acids. V was shortened by 2 bases and J by 3 bases, with 10 bases between the two germline ends. The V gene's germline CDR1 is MDHEN and CDR2 SYDVKM. The DNA for the CDR3 is TGTGCCAGCAGTTTACAGGGCGGGGACACTGAAGCTTTCTTT. Its translation: CASSLQGGDTEAFF. The full variable domain, its missing parts supplied by reference TRBV28 and TRBJ1-1, is DVKVTQSSRYLVKRTGEKVFLECVQDMDHENMFWYRQDPGLGLRLIYFSYDVKMKEKGDIPEGYSVSREKKERFSLILESASTNQTSMYLCASSLQGGDTEAFFGQGTRLTVV.

The chain employs TRBV7-8 and TRBJ2-1; D is unresolved. V lost 2 bases to trimming and J lost 9 bases, with 14 bases between them. CDR3 length: 14 amino acids. The germline V gene encodes CDR1 SGHVS and CDR2 FQNEAQ. The CDR3 DNA sequence: TGTGCCAGCAGCTTACCCCATCCCCAGTCTGAGCAGTTCTTC. This translates into CASSLPHPQSEQFF. Drawing the rest from reference TRBV7-8 and TRBJ2-1, the complete variable domain is GAGVSQSPRYKVAKRGQDVALRCDPISGHVSLFWYQQALGQGPEFLTYFQNEAQLDKSGLPSDRFFAERPEGSVSTLKIQRTQQEDSAVYLCASSLPHPQSEQFFGPGTRLTVL.

This clone was recorded once. The J gene is TRBJ2-7, the V gene TRBV11-2; D is possibly TRBD2 (5 bases). V was pared by 4 bases and J by 2 bases, with 15 bases between. Germline-derived CDR1 and CDR2 are SGHAT and FQNNGV. This CDR3 is built from 15 residues. CDR3 in amino acids: CASSSPGRAAYEQYF. CDR3 nucleotide sequence: TGTGCCAGCAGCTCCCCCGGGCGGGCCGCCTACGAGCAGTACTTC.

This clone appeared a single time. The V call is TRBV2, the J call TRBJ1-1; no definite D call. The CDR3 is made up of 17 amino acids. Germline assignment: CDR1 SNHLY and CDR2 FYNNEI. The germline V and J ends were trimmed by 1 base and 0 bases, with 15 bases remaining between them. CDR3 in amino acids: CASSEGVVSRLNTEAFF. Written as DNA, the CDR3 is TGTGCCAGCAGTGAAGGGGTTGTTTCTAGACTGAACACTGAAGCTTTCTTT.

The V gene is TRBV25-1, the J gene TRBJ2-7; 7 nucleotides agree with TRBD2. This CDR3 contains 12 residues. Germline V gives CDR1 MGHDK, CDR2 SYGVNS. V dropped 7 bases and J dropped 2; count of bases not matched to a gene: 2. The CDR3: CASKGLTYEQYF. The CDR3, as DNA: TGTGCCAGCAAGGGACTAACCTACGAGCAGTACTTC.

This rearrangement joins TRBV19 to TRBJ2-1, with TRBD2 identical over 11 bases. V dropped 3 bases and J dropped 3; count of bases not matched to a gene: 10. The CDR3 spans 18 residues. Germline V lookup: CDR1 LNHDA, CDR2 SQIVND (reference sequence). The CDR3 protein is CASSMRLAGGGVYNEQFF. The DNA for the CDR3 is TGTGCCAGTAGTATGCGGCTAGCGGGAGGAGGGGTCTACAATGAGCAGTTCTTC.

J is TRBJ2-5 and V is TRBV7-8; TRBD1 matches 7 bases. Germline V gene sequence: CDR1 SGHVS, CDR2 FQNEAQ. V dropped 5 bases and J dropped 2; count of bases not matched to a gene: 8. CDR3 length: 15 amino acids. CDR3 nucleotides: TGTGCCAGCAGCCGAGGAACAGGGGTGCAAGAGACCCAGTACTTC. Translation gives CASSRGTGVQETQYF.

V gene TRBV4-2 combines with J gene TRBJ2-3; D gene unclear. Trimming shortened V by 4 bases and J by 0 bases, and 14 bases separated the two germline ends. There are 16 residues in the CDR3. Germline V CDR1 and CDR2: LGHNA, YNFKEQ. Here the CDR3 reads CASSPHVAESTDTQYF. The CDR3 nucleotides are TGTGCCAGCAGCCCCCATGTGGCGGAAAGCACAGATACGCAGTATTTT.

This sequence joins TRBV30 and TRBJ2-7, with D maybe TRBD1 (6 bases). The germline V gene has CDR1 GTSNPN and CDR2 SVGIG (reference sequence). Trimming removed 4 bases from V and 2 bases from J, with 24 bases in between. The CDR3 extends over 17 amino acids. CDR3 bases: TGTGCCTGGAAGGGCCAAACCGGGACACAAATAACCTACGAGCAGTACTTC. It codes for CAWKGQTGTQITYEQYF.

This clone was observed a handful of times. V and J are TRBV10-1 and TRBJ2-7; 10 nucleotides line up with TRBD2. The CDR3 contains 16 residues. V lost 5 bases, J lost 2 bases, and 9 bases stayed unmatched. Germline V CDR1 and CDR2: WNHNN, SYGVQD (reference sequence). The CDR3 region is CASSKGLAMLTYEQYF. For the CDR3, the DNA is TGCGCCAGCAGTAAGGGACTAGCGATGCTTACCTACGAGCAGTACTTC.

The V call is TRBV12-3 or TRBV12-4, the J call TRBJ2-1, with D unresolved. Deletions cut 2 bases from V and 7 bases from J, with 6 bases between. This CDR3 spans 12 amino acids. CDR3 residues: CASSLSRNEQFF. The CDR3 DNA reads as TGTGCCAGCAGTTTAAGTCGGAATGAGCAGTTCTTC.

This clone has just a few counts. This same CDR3 is encoded by further DNA sequences in the sample. The chain recombines TRBV12-3 or TRBV12-4 with TRBJ1-2; a weak D match, TRBD1 (6 bases). The CDR3 runs to 13 residues. Trimming cost V 5 bases and J 2 bases, with 9 bases left between them. CDR3 in DNA: TGTGCCAGCAGTCCCACAGGGAACTATGGCTACACCTTC. It is translated as CASSPTGNYGYTF.

The chain carries TRBV7-9 and TRBJ2-6, with D maybe TRBD2 (5 bases). From germline, CDR1 is SEHNR and CDR2 FQNEAQ (reference sequence). V lost 3 bases and J 0 bases, leaving 15 bases between the germline ends. The CDR3 contains 18 residues. The CDR3 nucleotides read TGTGCCAGCAGCTTTTCGGATTCGGGGATCTCTGGGGCCAACGTCCTGACTTTC. It translates to CASSFSDSGISGANVLTF.

This rearrangement joins TRBV19 to TRBJ1-1; maybe TRBD1 (6 bases). Germline CDR1 LNHDA, CDR2 SQIVND (reference sequence). Trimming left V 5 bases short and J 0 bases short, with 16 bases between. The CDR3 loop spans 16 amino acids. The CDR3: CASSLPGQLMNTEAFF. DNA of the CDR3: TGTGCCAGTAGTCTCCCTGGACAGTTAATGAACACTGAAGCTTTCTTT. The variable domain in full, with the rest retrieved from reference TRBV19 and TRBJ1-1, is DGGITQSPKYLFRKEGQNVTLSCEQNLNHDAMYWYRQDPGQGLRLIYYSQIVNDFQKGDIAEGYSVSREKKESFPLTVTSAQKNPTAFYLCASSLPGQLMNTEAFFGQGTRLTVV.

The chain recombines TRBV5-5 with TRBJ2-1; 12 bases align to TRBD2. Germline V gene sequence: CDR1 SGHKS, CDR2 YYEKEE (reference sequence). J was trimmed by 10 bases and V by 2 bases; bases with no gene match: 16. The CDR3 is 18 residues long. The CDR3 loop reads CASSFWPFASGGAGEQFF. Written as DNA, the CDR3 is TGTGCCAGCAGCTTTTGGCCCTTTGCTAGCGGGGGGGCCGGAGAGCAGTTCTTC.

V and J are TRBV12-2 and TRBJ2-1; the DNA was not used to check the table's D call, TRBD2. TRBV12-2 is assigned pseudogene status. There are 18 residues in the CDR3. The CDR3 DNA is TGTGCAAGTCGCTTAACCGGACTCGAGCGGCCGTCCTACAATGAGCAGTTCTTC. Protein sequence: CASRLTGLERPSYNEQFF.

This rearrangement joins TRBV7-9 to TRBJ1-4; TRBD1 might be the D (6 bases). The CDR3 totals 14 residues. Germline V CDR1 and CDR2: SEHNR, FQNEAQ (reference sequence). Between the trimmed V and J ends, which lost 5 bases and 7 bases, there was a span of 14 bases. The CDR3 bases are TGTGCCAGCAGCCAGCGGGGGGCTGGTGAAAAACTGTTTTTT. This codes for CASSQRGAGEKLFF.

The V gene is TRBV12-5, the J gene TRBJ1-1; D gene unclear. The length of the CDR3 is 15 residues. Trimming shortened V by 3 bases and J by 1 base, and 12 bases separated the two germline ends. Germline CDR1 is LGHNT and CDR2 is FRNRAP. The CDR3 DNA reads as TGTGCTAGTGGTTTACGGGTTCGGAAGAACACTGAAGCTTTCTTT. Translating it yields CASGLRVRKNTEAFF.

This clone appeared once. The V call is TRBV10-1, the J call TRBJ2-1, with D perhaps TRBD2 (7 bases). Trimming took 7 bases from V and 2 from J, leaving 18 bases between them. Germline lookup yields CDR1 WNHNN and CDR2 SYGVQD (reference sequence). CDR3 length equals 16 residues. Here the CDR3 reads CASKGGGGSPYNEQFF. For the CDR3, the DNA is TGCGCCAGCAAGGGGGGAGGGGGGTCCCCCTACAATGAGCAGTTCTTC.

V is TRBV2 and J is TRBJ2-7; 9 bases agree with TRBD2. With 6 bases clipped from V and 4 bases from J, the junction kept 7 bases outside the gene matches. The CDR3 contains 14 residues. Germline lookup yields CDR1 SNHLY and CDR2 FYNNEI. Written as DNA, the CDR3 is TGTGCCAGCAGCCGCGGGGGGGCCAGGTACGAGCAGTACTTC. Translating gives CASSRGGARYEQYF.

V usage is TRBV2 and J usage is TRBJ2-2, with TRBD1 matching 8 bases. Germline V gene sequence: CDR1 SNHLY, CDR2 FYNNEI. The CDR3 loop spans 15 amino acids. V trimming: 2 bases; J trimming: 4 bases; junction bases outside the gene matches: 3. In nucleotides, the CDR3 is TGTGCCAGCAGTGAACAGGGGGCGGGCACCGGGGAGCTGTTTTTT. Translated: CASSEQGAGTGELFF.

CDR3 nucleotide sequence: TGTGCCAGTACGGGACAAACTTCTAACTATGGCTACACCTTC. Translated: CASTGQTSNYGYTF. The rearrangement links TRBV19 to TRBJ1-2; D possibly corresponds to TRBD1 (6 bases). The CDR3 sequence is 14 residues long. V lost 7 bases and J lost 0, with 12 bases in between. The germline CDR1 and CDR2 sequences are LNHDA and SQIVND (reference sequence).